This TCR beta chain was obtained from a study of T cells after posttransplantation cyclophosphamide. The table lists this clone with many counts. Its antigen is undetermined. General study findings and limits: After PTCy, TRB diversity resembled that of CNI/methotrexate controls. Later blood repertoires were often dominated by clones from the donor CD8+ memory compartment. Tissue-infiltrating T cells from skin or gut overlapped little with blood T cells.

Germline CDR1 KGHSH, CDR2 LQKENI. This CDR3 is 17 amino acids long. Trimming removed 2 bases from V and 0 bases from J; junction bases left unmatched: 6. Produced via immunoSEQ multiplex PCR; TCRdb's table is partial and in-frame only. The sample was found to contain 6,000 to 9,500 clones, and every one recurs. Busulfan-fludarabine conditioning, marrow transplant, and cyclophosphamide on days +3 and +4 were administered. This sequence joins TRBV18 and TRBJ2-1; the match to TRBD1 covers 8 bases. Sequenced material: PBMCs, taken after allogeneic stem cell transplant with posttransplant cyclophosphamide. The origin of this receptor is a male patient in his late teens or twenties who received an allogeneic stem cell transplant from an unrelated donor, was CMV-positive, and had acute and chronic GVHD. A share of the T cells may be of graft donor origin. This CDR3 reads CASSPFWTGSSYNEQFF. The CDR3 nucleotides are TGTGCCAGCTCACCATTCTGGACAGGGAGCTCCTACAATGAGCAGTTCTTC. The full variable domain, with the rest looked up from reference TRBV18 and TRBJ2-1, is NAGVMQNPRHLVRRRGQEARLRCSPMKGHSHVYWYRQLPEEGLKFMVYLQKENIIDESGMPKERFSAEFPKEGPSILRIQQVVRGDSAAYFCASSPFWTGSSYNEQFFGPGTRLTVL.